Sequencing of this TCR beta chain was carried out in a study of T-cell reconstitution after alpha-beta-depleted transplantation in children. Study-level points and caveats: One year after transplant, T-cell counts and diversity came mostly from newly produced T cells. Several hundred expanded graft clones reportedly were the source of alpha-beta T cells about two months after transplant. Surviving recipient T cells and thymic progenitors underlay high day-60 TCRbeta diversity in some patients.

Comment on this clonotype: Its specificity is unknown.

CDR1 LNHNV and CDR2 YYDKDF come from the germline V gene (reference sequence). V was shortened by 2 bases and J by 8 bases, with 21 bases between the two germline ends. The CDR3 covers 16 residues. Preparation of the TCRbeta library involved a method that used unique molecular identifiers. Via MiXCR, TCRdb re-called the PCR reads, giving one row per CDR3 protein. This sample yields about 210,000 distinct CDR3 sequences, of which about 15% are seen a single time; around 45% belongs to the top ten. The chain recombines TRBV15 with TRBJ1-2, with D possibly matching TRBD1 (6 bases). This clonotype originated in a male patient aged 2 to 9 who had a stem cell transplant for acute lymphoblastic leukemia, so the T cells may come from the graft donor. The material was PBMCs, mostly from graft donor cells, obtained 360 days after TCRalphabeta/CD19-depleted stem cell transplant. CDR3 DNA: TGTGCCACCAGCAGAACCCGGGACACAGGTGGTTCCGGCTACACCTTC. This codes for CATSRTRDTGGSGYTF.